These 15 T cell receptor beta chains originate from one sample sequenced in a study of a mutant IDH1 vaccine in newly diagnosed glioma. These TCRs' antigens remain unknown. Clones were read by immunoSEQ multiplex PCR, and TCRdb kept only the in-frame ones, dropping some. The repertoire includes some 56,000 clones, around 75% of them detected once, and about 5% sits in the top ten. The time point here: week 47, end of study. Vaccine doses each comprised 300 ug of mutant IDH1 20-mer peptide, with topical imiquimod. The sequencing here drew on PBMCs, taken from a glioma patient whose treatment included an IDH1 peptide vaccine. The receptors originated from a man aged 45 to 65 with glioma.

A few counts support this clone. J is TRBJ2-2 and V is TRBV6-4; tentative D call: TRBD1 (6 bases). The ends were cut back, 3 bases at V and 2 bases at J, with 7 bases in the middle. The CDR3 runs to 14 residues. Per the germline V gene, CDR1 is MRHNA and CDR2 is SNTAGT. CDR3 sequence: CASSDGTNTGELFF. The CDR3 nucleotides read TGTGCCAGCAGTGATGGGACAAACACCGGGGAGCTGTTTTTT.

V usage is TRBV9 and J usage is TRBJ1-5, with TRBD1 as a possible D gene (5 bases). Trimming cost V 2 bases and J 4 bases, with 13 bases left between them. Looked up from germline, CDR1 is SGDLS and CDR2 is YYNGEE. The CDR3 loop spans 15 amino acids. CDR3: CASSVPLRGNQPQHF. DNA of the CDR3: TGTGCCAGCAGCGTCCCCTTACGGGGGAATCAGCCCCAGCATTTT.

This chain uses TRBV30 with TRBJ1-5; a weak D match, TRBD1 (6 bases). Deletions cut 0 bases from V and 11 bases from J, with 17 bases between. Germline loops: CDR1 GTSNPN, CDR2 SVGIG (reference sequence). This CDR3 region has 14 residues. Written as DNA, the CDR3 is TGTGCCTGGAGTGTCGACCGTACAGGGTCTACCCAGCATTTT. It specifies CAWSVDRTGSTQHF.

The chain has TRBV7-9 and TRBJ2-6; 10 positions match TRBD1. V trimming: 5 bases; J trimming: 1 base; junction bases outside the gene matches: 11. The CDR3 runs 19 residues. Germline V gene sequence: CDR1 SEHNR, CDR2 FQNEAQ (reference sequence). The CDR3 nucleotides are TGTGCCAGCAGCCCTACGACAGGGGGCGGAAGTTCTGGGGCCAACGTCCTGACTTTC. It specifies CASSPTTGGGSSGANVLTF.

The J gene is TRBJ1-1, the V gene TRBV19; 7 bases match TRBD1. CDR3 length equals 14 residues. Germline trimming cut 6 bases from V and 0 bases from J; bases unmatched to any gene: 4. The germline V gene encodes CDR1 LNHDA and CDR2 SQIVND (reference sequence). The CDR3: CASSSTGLNTEAFF. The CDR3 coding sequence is TGTGCCAGTAGCTCGACAGGGCTGAACACTGAAGCTTTCTTT.

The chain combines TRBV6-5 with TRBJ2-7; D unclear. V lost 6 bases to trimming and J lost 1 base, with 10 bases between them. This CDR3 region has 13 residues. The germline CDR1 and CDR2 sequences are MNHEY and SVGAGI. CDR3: CASSLGASYEQYF. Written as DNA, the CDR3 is TGTGCCAGCAGCCTGGGTGCTTCCTACGAGCAGTACTTC.

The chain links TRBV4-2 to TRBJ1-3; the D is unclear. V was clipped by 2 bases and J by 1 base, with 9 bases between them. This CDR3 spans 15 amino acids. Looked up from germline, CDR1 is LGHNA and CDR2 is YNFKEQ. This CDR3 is CASSQSTNSGNTIYF. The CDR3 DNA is TGTGCCAGCAGCCAATCCACCAATTCTGGAAACACCATATATTTT.

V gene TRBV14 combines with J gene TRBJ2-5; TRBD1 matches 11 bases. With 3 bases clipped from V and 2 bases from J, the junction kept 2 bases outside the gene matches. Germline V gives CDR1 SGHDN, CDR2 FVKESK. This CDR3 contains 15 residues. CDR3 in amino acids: CASSQWDRGQETQYF. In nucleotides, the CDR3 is TGTGCCAGCAGCCAGTGGGACAGGGGGCAAGAGACCCAGTACTTC.

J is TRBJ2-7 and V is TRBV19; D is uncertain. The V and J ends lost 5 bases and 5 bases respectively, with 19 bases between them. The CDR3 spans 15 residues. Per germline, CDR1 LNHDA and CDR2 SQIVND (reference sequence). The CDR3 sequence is CASSPRRRERDEQYF. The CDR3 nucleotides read TGTGCCAGTAGTCCCCGGAGAAGGGAACGGGACGAGCAGTACTTC.

CDR3 amino acids: CASSPTTGGRGYTF. Here the CDR3 DNA reads TGTGCCAGCAGCCCCACGACAGGGGGGCGAGGCTACACCTTC. This chain joins TRBV9 and TRBJ1-2; 9 bases map to TRBD1. The V segment lost 4 bases and the J segment 8 bases; nucleotides outside the gene matches: 9. CDR1 is SGDLS, CDR2 YYNGEE, per germline. This CDR3 is 14 amino acids long.

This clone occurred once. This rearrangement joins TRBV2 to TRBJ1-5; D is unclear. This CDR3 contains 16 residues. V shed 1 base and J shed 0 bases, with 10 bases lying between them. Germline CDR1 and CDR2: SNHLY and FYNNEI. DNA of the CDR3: TGTGCCAGCAGTGAAGTCGGACTTTCTAGCAATCAGCCCCAGCATTTT. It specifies CASSEVGLSSNQPQHF.

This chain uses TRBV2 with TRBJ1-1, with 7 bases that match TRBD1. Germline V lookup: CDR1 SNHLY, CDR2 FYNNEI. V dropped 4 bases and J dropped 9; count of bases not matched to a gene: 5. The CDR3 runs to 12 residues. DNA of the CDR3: TGTGCCAGCAGTGTCGTCAGGGGGAAAGCTTTCTTT. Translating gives CASSVVRGKAFF. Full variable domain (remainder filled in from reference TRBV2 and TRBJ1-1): EPEVTQTPSHQVTQMGQEVILRCVPISNHLYFYWYRQILGQKVEFLVSFYNNEISEKSEIFDDQFSVERPDGSNFTLKIRSTKLEDSAMYFCASSVVRGKAFFGQGTRLTVV.

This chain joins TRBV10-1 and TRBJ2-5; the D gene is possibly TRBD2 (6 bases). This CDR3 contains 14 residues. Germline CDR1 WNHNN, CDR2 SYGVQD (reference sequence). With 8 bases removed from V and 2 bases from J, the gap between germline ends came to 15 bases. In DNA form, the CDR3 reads TGCGCCAGCGCCTCAATCCGGGAGCAAGAGACCCAGTACTTC. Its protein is CASASIREQETQYF.

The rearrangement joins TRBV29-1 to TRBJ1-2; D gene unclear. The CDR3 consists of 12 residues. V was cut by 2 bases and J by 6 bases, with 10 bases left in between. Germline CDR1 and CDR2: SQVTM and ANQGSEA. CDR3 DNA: TGCAGCGTTGAATGGTCCTCGGATGGCTACACCTTC. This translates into CSVEWSSDGYTF.

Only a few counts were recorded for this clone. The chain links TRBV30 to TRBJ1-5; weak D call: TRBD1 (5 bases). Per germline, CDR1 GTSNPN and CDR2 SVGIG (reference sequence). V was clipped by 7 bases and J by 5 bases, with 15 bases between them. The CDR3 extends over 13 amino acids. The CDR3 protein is CAFRRGGDQPQHF. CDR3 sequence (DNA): TGTGCCTTTCGGCGGGGGGGGGATCAGCCCCAGCATTTT.